This T cell receptor beta chain is from a study of T-cell reconstitution after alpha-beta-depleted transplantation in children. The TCRbeta library was prepared with unique molecular identifiers. TCRdb passed the PCR reads through MiXCR, listing each CDR3 protein once. The sample includes about 980,000 distinct CDR3 sequences, about 30% of them seen just once. The sequence was collected from a boy in the first two years of life who had a stem cell transplant for SCID, so the T cells may come from the graft donor. Material: PBMCs, mostly from graft donor cells, obtained 360 days after TCRalphabeta/CD19-depleted stem cell transplant.

CDR3 sequence: CASSLERSRGSYEQYF. CDR3 DNA sequence: TGCGCCAGCAGCTTGGAACGCAGTAGGGGGTCCTACGAGCAGTACTTC. The chain links TRBV5-1 to TRBJ2-7; a possible D gene is TRBD1 (6 bases). The CDR3 loop spans 16 amino acids. From germline, CDR1 is SGHRS and CDR2 YFSETQ. V was shortened by 0 bases and J by 1 base, with 14 bases between the two germline ends. The full variable domain, its missing parts supplied by reference TRBV5-1 and TRBJ2-7, is KAGVTQTPRYLIKTRGQQVTLSCSPISGHRSVSWYQQTPGQGLQFLFEYFSETQRNKGNFPGRFSGRQFSNSRSEMNVSTLELGDSALYLCASSLERSRGSYEQYFGPGTRLTVT.